Shown below are 28 T cell receptor beta chains from a single sample sequenced in a study of T cell responses to AZD1222 COVID-19 vaccine. Profiled with immunoSEQ multiplex PCR; TCRdb holds only in-frame clones, not every one. Among 100,000 or so clones, roughly 88% were seen once, and the ten largest hold 2% to 3%. Sequenced here: peripheral blood, sampled on day 0 of AZD1222 vaccination. The receptors stem from an adult in good health.

This clone has a handful of counts. V and J are TRBV29-1 and TRBJ1-1, with 8 bases lining up with TRBD1. After removal of 7 bases from V and 7 bases from J, the junction contained 8 bases not matched to a gene. The CDR3 totals 12 residues. CDR1 SQVTM and CDR2 ANQGSEA come from the germline V gene. CDR3 amino acids: CSAFIGTGEAFF. CDR3 in DNA: TGCAGCGCCTTCATAGGGACAGGTGAAGCTTTCTTT.

The chain carries TRBV6-1 and TRBJ2-3; the match to TRBD2 covers 10 bases. This CDR3 has 15 amino acids. After removal of 3 bases from V and 4 bases from J, the junction contained 4 bases not matched to a gene. Germline CDR1 is MNHNS and CDR2 is SASEGT. CDR3 sequence: CASSDRAGGPDTQYF. In DNA form, the CDR3 reads TGTGCCAGCAGTGATCGAGCGGGGGGGCCAGATACGCAGTATTTT.

This sequence joins TRBV28 and TRBJ2-3; D is perhaps TRBD1 (5 bases). This CDR3 is built from 15 residues. In germline, CDR1 is MDHEN, CDR2 SYDVKM. The V gene lost 6 bases and the J gene lost 0 bases, with 13 bases spanning the gap. CDR3 sequence reads: CASSPDSASTDTQYF. The CDR3 nucleotides read TGTGCCAGCAGCCCTGACAGTGCTAGCACAGATACGCAGTATTTT. The variable domain in full, with the rest retrieved from reference TRBV28 and TRBJ2-3, is DVKVTQSSRYLVKRTGEKVFLECVQDMDHENMFWYRQDPGLGLRLIYFSYDVKMKEKGDIPEGYSVSREKKERFSLILESASTNQTSMYLCASSPDSASTDTQYFGPGTRLTVL.

This sequence joins TRBV5-4 and TRBJ2-5, with TRBD1 as a possible D gene (6 bases). This CDR3 is 14 amino acids long. Germline CDR1 is SGHNT and CDR2 is YYREEE (reference sequence). Trimming removed 2 bases from V and 1 base from J, with 9 bases in between. The chain's CDR3 is CASSFMDSQETQYF. The CDR3 nucleotides read TGTGCCAGCAGCTTCATGGACAGCCAAGAGACCCAGTACTTC.

CDR3 coding DNA: TGTGCCAGCACGGGTTTAGGAAACACTGAAGCTTTCTTT. Translating gives CASTGLGNTEAFF. The chain has TRBV2 and TRBJ1-1; no firm D call. There are 13 residues in the CDR3. Trimming took 7 bases from V and 2 from J, leaving 11 bases between them. Germline values: CDR1 SNHLY, CDR2 FYNNEI. Looking up the rest from reference TRBV2 and TRBJ1-1 gives the full variable domain: EPEVTQTPSHQVTQMGQEVILRCVPISNHLYFYWYRQILGQKVEFLVSFYNNEISEKSEIFDDQFSVERPDGSNFTLKIRSTKLEDSAMYFCASTGLGNTEAFFGQGTRLTVV.

V is TRBV19 and J is TRBJ1-5; 7 positions match TRBD1. Trimming cost V 3 bases and J 6 bases; bases outside gene matches: 8. This CDR3 has 15 amino acids. Germline V CDR1 and CDR2: LNHDA, SQIVND (reference sequence). CDR3 in DNA: TGTGCCAGTAGTATGACAGGGTCTTTTCTTCAGCCCCAGCATTTT. Its protein product is CASSMTGSFLQPQHF.

The J gene is TRBJ1-2, the V gene TRBV27; D is possibly TRBD1 (6 bases). This CDR3 region has 14 residues. V was pared by 5 bases and J by 4 bases, with 14 bases between. The germline V gene has CDR1 MNHEY and CDR2 SMNVEV (reference sequence). In nucleotides, the CDR3 is TGTGCCAGCAGTCTCTATACAGGGTCCTATGGCTACACCTTC. The encoded protein is CASSLYTGSYGYTF.

This chain links TRBV5-1 with TRBJ2-1; TRBD2 agrees at 9 bases. V shed 3 bases and J 2 bases; nucleotides not matched to a gene: 9. CDR3 length: 17 residues. The germline V gene encodes CDR1 SGHRS and CDR2 YFSETQ. The CDR3 sequence: CASSSPAGGSPYNEQFF. Here the CDR3 DNA reads TGCGCCAGCAGCTCGCCAGCGGGAGGATCCCCCTACAATGAGCAGTTCTTC.

The chain combines TRBV12-3 or TRBV12-4 with TRBJ2-7, with no clear D. V shed 7 bases and J shed 6 bases, with 13 bases lying between them. The CDR3 sequence is 12 residues long. CDR3 sequence (DNA): TGTGCCAGCAACTCAAACCCGGGCGAGCAGTACTTC. Residues: CASNSNPGEQYF.

This clone was seen more than once but under ten times. The chain is built from TRBV3-1 (or the pseudogene TRBV3-2) and TRBJ1-5; no definite D call. The germline V gene encodes CDR1 LGHDT and CDR2 YNNKEL (reference sequence). V lost 5 bases to trimming and J lost 8 bases, with 13 bases between them. The CDR3 runs to 13 residues. The CDR3 is CASSGSRREPQHF. The CDR3 DNA sequence: TGTGCCAGCAGCGGGTCCAGACGGGAGCCCCAGCATTTT.

The V and J genes are TRBV28 and TRBJ1-2; a weak D match, TRBD1 (6 bases). The CDR3 consists of 14 residues. Looked up from germline, CDR1 is MDHEN and CDR2 is SYDVKM. V was cut by 7 bases and J by 2 bases, with 14 bases left in between. The CDR3 DNA follows: TGTGCCAGCACCCGAGGGGGTCCAAACTATGGCTACACCTTC. Its protein product is CASTRGGPNYGYTF.

The chain has TRBV11-2 and TRBJ2-5; D gene uncertain. The CDR3 covers 12 residues. V was trimmed by 5 bases and J by 5 bases, leaving 9 bases between them. The germline CDR1 and CDR2 sequences are SGHAT and FQNNGV. The CDR3: CASSPLRETQYF. The CDR3 bases are TGTGCCAGCAGCCCCCTGAGGGAGACCCAGTACTTC.

The rearrangement uses TRBV11-2 and TRBJ2-7; 8 bases agree with TRBD2. Germline V gene data show CDR1 as SGHAT and CDR2 as FQNNGV. The CDR3 is 13 residues long. V dropped 6 bases and J dropped 3; count of bases not matched to a gene: 4. The chain's CDR3 is CASSPGLVYEQYF. As DNA, the CDR3 is TGTGCCAGCAGTCCGGGACTAGTCTACGAGCAGTACTTC.

J is TRBJ2-3 and V is TRBV29-1; the match to TRBD1 covers 8 bases. V lost 4 bases to trimming and J lost 0 bases; unmatched junction nucleotides: 3. There are 14 residues in the CDR3. CDR1 is SQVTM, CDR2 ANQGSEA, per germline. The CDR3 bases are TGCAGCGTTGGAGGGACAGGTAGCACAGATACGCAGTATTTT. Residues: CSVGGTGSTDTQYF.

The chain recombines TRBV9 with TRBJ2-7; 10 positions match TRBD2. The CDR3 consists of 17 residues. V lost 0 bases, J lost 0 bases, and 6 bases stayed unmatched. CDR1 is SGDLS, CDR2 YYNGEE, per germline. CDR3 residues: CASSVGSEREGSYEQYF. The CDR3 region has the DNA TGTGCCAGCAGCGTAGGATCGGAGCGGGAGGGCTCCTACGAGCAGTACTTC.

J is TRBJ2-2 and V is TRBV3-1 (or the pseudogene TRBV3-2), with a tentative D call TRBD2 (6 bases). Germline CDR1 LGHDT, CDR2 YNNKEL (reference sequence). V shed 4 bases and J shed 1 base, with 10 bases lying between them. The CDR3 consists of 15 residues. Here the CDR3 DNA reads TGTGCCAGCAGCCCTTGGGACTTGAACACCGGGGAGCTGTTTTTT. Residues: CASSPWDLNTGELFF.

V and J are TRBV7-2 and TRBJ2-1, with D hard to call. In germline, CDR1 is SGHTA, CDR2 FQGNSA. The CDR3 is made up of 15 amino acids. Trimming pared 1 base from V and 6 bases from J, leaving 13 bases between. The DNA of the CDR3 is TGTGCCAGCAGCTTAGGGTATTCCAGGTCCAATGAGCAGTTCTTC. Its translation is CASSLGYSRSNEQFF.

This chain connects TRBV15 to TRBJ1-3; D is ambiguous. Germline CDR1 reads LNHNV; CDR2 reads YYDKDF (reference sequence). V lost 0 bases to trimming and J lost 4 bases, with 4 bases between them. CDR3 length: 13 amino acids. This CDR3 is CATSRDRGNTIYF. CDR3 nucleotide sequence: TGTGCCACCAGCAGAGACAGGGGAAACACCATATATTTT.

V usage is TRBV2 and J usage is TRBJ1-3, with 7 nucleotides matching TRBD1. V trimming: 6 bases; J trimming: 2 bases; junction bases outside the gene matches: 7. Germline V gene data show CDR1 as SNHLY and CDR2 as FYNNEI. This CDR3 contains 15 residues. The CDR3 sequence is CASRTGTVTGNTIYF. CDR3 nucleotide sequence: TGTGCCAGCAGGACCGGGACAGTGACTGGAAACACCATATATTTT. Combining the CDR3 with reference TRBV2 and TRBJ1-3 gives the whole variable domain EPEVTQTPSHQVTQMGQEVILRCVPISNHLYFYWYRQILGQKVEFLVSFYNNEISEKSEIFDDQFSVERPDGSNFTLKIRSTKLEDSAMYFCASRTGTVTGNTIYFGEGSWLTVV.

The chain links TRBV28 to TRBJ1-5; D is possibly TRBD1 (6 bases). CDR3 length: 15 amino acids. The germline V gene encodes CDR1 MDHEN and CDR2 SYDVKM. V shed 6 bases and J shed 0 bases, with 12 bases lying between them. The CDR3 region is CASRHGTPSNQPQHF. Here the CDR3 DNA reads TGTGCCAGCAGGCACGGGACACCTAGCAATCAGCCCCAGCATTTT.

This sequence joins TRBV13 and TRBJ1-1; D call uncertain. The V end lost 5 bases, the J end lost 6 bases, and 16 bases lay between the germline ends. The germline V gene encodes CDR1 PRHDT and CDR2 FYEKMQ (reference sequence). CDR3 length: 14 amino acids. The CDR3 DNA is TGTGCCAGCAGCGTGACAACTCTAGGAGCTGAAGCTTTCTTT. This sequence encodes CASSVTTLGAEAFF.

J is TRBJ2-3 and V is TRBV11-1; D not certain. The CDR3 runs to 13 residues. CDR1 is SGHAT, CDR2 FQDESV, per germline (reference sequence). Trimming left V 3 bases short and J 1 base short, with 5 bases between. CDR3 bases: TGTGCCAGCAGCTTCCAGGGCACAGATACGCAGTATTTT. Translation gives CASSFQGTDTQYF.

The V call is TRBV5-4, the J call TRBJ1-2; 10 bases map to TRBD1. The CDR3 covers 14 residues. Germline CDR1 reads SGHNT; CDR2 reads YYREEE (reference sequence). V dropped 3 bases and J dropped 7; count of bases not matched to a gene: 6. Here the CDR3 DNA reads TGTGCCAGCAGCTCGACAGGGGGCAAGGGTGGCTACACCTTC. Translation: CASSSTGGKGGYTF.

The chain uses TRBV13 and TRBJ2-7, with TRBD1 identical over 11 bases. Looked up from germline, CDR1 is PRHDT and CDR2 is FYEKMQ (reference sequence). The CDR3 totals 14 residues. Trimming cost V 6 bases and J 5 bases; bases outside gene matches: 6. The CDR3 DNA reads as TGTGCCAGCAGAAGGACAGGGGGCCGCAACGAGCAGTACTTC. Amino acids: CASRRTGGRNEQYF.

Sample share makes this clone medium-sized. The chain couples TRBV7-9 to TRBJ2-2; D may be TRBD2 (5 bases). V lost 5 bases and J 5 bases, leaving 15 bases between the germline ends. CDR3 length: 15 residues. In germline, CDR1 is SEHNR, CDR2 FQNEAQ (reference sequence). Here the CDR3 reads CASSPAKLGTGELFF. The CDR3 nucleotides are TGTGCCAGCAGCCCCGCAAAACTAGGGACCGGGGAGCTGTTTTTT.

The rearrangement uses TRBV18 and TRBJ1-1; D is ambiguous. The CDR3 runs 13 residues. The V end lost 1 base, the J end lost 3 bases, and 6 bases lay between the germline ends. Germline-derived CDR1 and CDR2 are KGHSH and LQKENI. CDR3 sequence (DNA): TGTGCCAGCTCACCACGGCCTGACACTGAAGCTTTCTTT. Amino acids: CASSPRPDTEAFF.

The chain links TRBV28 to TRBJ2-3; 8 bases are shared with TRBD2. The length of the CDR3 is 15 residues. Losses at the gene ends were 6 bases for V and 0 bases for J; bases not matched to a gene: 5. The germline CDR1 and CDR2 sequences are MDHEN and SYDVKM. The CDR3 sequence: CASRLASGSTDTQYF. The CDR3 DNA reads as TGTGCCAGCAGACTCGCTAGCGGGAGCACAGATACGCAGTATTTT.

J is TRBJ1-2 and V is TRBV5-1, with D maybe TRBD1 (5 bases). The CDR3 is 14 amino acids. The germline gives CDR1 SGHRS, CDR2 YFSETQ. Trimming took 1 base from V and 4 from J, leaving 11 bases between them. The CDR3 nucleotides are TGCGCCAGCAGCTTGACCTTGGGGGGCTATGGCTACACCTTC. Its protein product is CASSLTLGGYGYTF.